The 25 T cell receptor beta chains below come from one sample, sequenced in a study of cytomegalovirus exposure and HLA in healthy donors (dated by TCRdb to between 2016 and 2019). Receptor libraries were prepared by the immunoSEQ multiplex PCR assay. The multiplex PCR relied on a mix of 60 forward primers for TCR Vbeta segments and 13 reverse primers for TCR Jbeta segments. Held by TCRdb, this immuneACCESS table contains in-frame sequences only and omits some clones. Under half of the omission traces to an unresolved V gene where checked; the cause of the rest is unknown. This sample gives some 200,000 clones in total; approximately 84% of them show up just once. Approximately 2.9% of the sample goes to the ten largest clones. The material sequenced was PBMCs. These receptors were taken from a female donor in good health and CMV-seronegative.

In regard to this clone: The junction does not match germline at one end; this may be a read error. The chain employs TRBV6-5 and TRBJ2-2; D might be TRBD2 (5 bases). CDR1 MNHEY and CDR2 SVGAGI come from the germline V gene. The CDR3 consists of 14 residues. The CDR3 nucleotides read TGTGCCGGCAGTTACGCGGGCCCGCCCGGGGAGCTGTTTTTT. Amino acid sequence: CAGSYAGPPGELFF.

This rearrangement joins TRBV18 to TRBJ2-5, with D maybe TRBD2 (6 bases). The CDR3 runs 15 residues. Germline values: CDR1 KGHSH, CDR2 LQKENI. V was cut by 3 bases and J by 0 bases, with 11 bases left in between. The CDR3 nucleotides are TGTGCCAGCTCACCTGGTTGGGGGGACCAAGAGACCCAGTACTTC. Protein: CASSPGWGDQETQYF.

The J gene is TRBJ2-2, the V gene TRBV6-5, with D hard to call. The V gene lost 2 bases and the J gene lost 3 bases, with 10 bases spanning the gap. The CDR3 runs 15 residues. Germline assignment: CDR1 MNHEY and CDR2 SVGAGI. The CDR3 nucleotides are TGTGCCAGCAGTTACCTACCACTGGACACCGGGGAGCTGTTTTTT. Protein: CASSYLPLDTGELFF.

The genes are TRBV2 and TRBJ1-2; 11 bases are shared with TRBD1. After removal of 6 bases from V and 0 bases from J, the junction contained 6 bases not matched to a gene. Germline values: CDR1 SNHLY, CDR2 FYNNEI. The CDR3 has 16 amino acids. The CDR3 reads CASRPDRGLANYGYTF. CDR3 DNA: TGTGCCAGCAGACCGGACAGGGGGCTCGCTAACTATGGCTACACCTTC.

This chain connects TRBV7-8 to TRBJ2-1; maybe TRBD2 (6 bases). The ends were cut back, 1 base at V and 9 bases at J, with 19 bases in the middle. Germline V lookup: CDR1 SGHVS, CDR2 FQNEAQ. The CDR3 totals 16 residues. Written as DNA, the CDR3 is TGTGCCAGCAGCTTAGGCCGATGGACCCTGGGAGGTGAGCAGTTCTTC. It yields the protein CASSLGRWTLGGEQFF.

CDR3 residues: CASGTGGHNYYGYTF. DNA of the CDR3: TGTGCCAGTGGGACGGGAGGACATAATTACTATGGCTACACCTTC. The rearrangement links TRBV6-1 to TRBJ1-2, with D perhaps TRBD1 (5 bases). In germline, CDR1 is MNHNS, CDR2 SASEGT. V was trimmed by 9 bases and J by 3 bases, leaving 20 bases between them. The CDR3 has 15 residues.

The V gene is TRBV6-1, the J gene TRBJ1-1; D remains unclear. Germline V gene data show CDR1 as MNHNS and CDR2 as SASEGT. The CDR3 contains 13 residues. Trimming cost V 11 bases and J 1 base, with 14 bases left between them. CDR3 DNA: TGTGCCGGGCTCCCGGTTCAGAACACTGAAGCTTTCTTT. It translates to CAGLPVQNTEAFF.

This clone was detected only a few times. CDR3 coding DNA: TGTGCCAGCAGTTTATCGGGGGGAGTTGGGCAGCCCCAGCATTTT. Its protein product is CASSLSGGVGQPQHF. V and J are TRBV27 and TRBJ1-5, with D maybe TRBD1 (5 bases). There are 15 residues in the CDR3. Trimming cost V 0 bases and J 7 bases, with 13 bases left between them. Germline-derived CDR1 and CDR2 are MNHEY and SMNVEV (reference sequence).

The genes are TRBV9 and TRBJ2-5; TRBD1 matches at 11 bases. V shed 4 bases, J shed 5 bases, and the junction held 10 bases outside the gene matches. The germline CDR1 and CDR2 sequences are SGDLS and YYNGEE. The CDR3 extends over 16 amino acids. Written as DNA, the CDR3 is TGTGCCAGCAGCCCCCGACAGGACAGGGGGCAGGAGACCCAGTACTTC. Its protein product is CASSPRQDRGQETQYF. Full variable domain (rest looked up from reference TRBV9 and TRBJ2-5): DSGVTQTPKHLITATGQRVTLRCSPRSGDLSVYWYQQSLDQGLQFLIQYYNGEERAKGNILERFSAQQFPDLHSELNLSSLELGDSALYFCASSPRQDRGQETQYFGPGTRLLVL.

This sequence joins TRBV7-9 and TRBJ2-1, with 7 bases lining up with TRBD2. The germline CDR1 and CDR2 sequences are SEHNR and FQNEAQ (reference sequence). The CDR3 runs to 15 residues. Losses at the gene ends were 4 bases for V and 9 bases for J; bases not matched to a gene: 12. The CDR3 is CASSSLRDYPGEQFF. The CDR3 DNA sequence: TGTGCCAGCAGCTCCCTCCGGGACTACCCCGGTGAGCAGTTCTTC.

The V call is TRBV28, the J call TRBJ2-7, with a tentative D call TRBD1 (6 bases). This CDR3 is 12 amino acids long. Germline V gives CDR1 MDHEN, CDR2 SYDVKM. Between the trimmed V and J ends, which lost 6 bases and 7 bases, there was a span of 13 bases. The CDR3 here is CASRDSRWEQYF. The DNA for the CDR3 is TGTGCCAGCAGGGACAGCCGATGGGAGCAGTACTTC.

This sequence joins TRBV18 and TRBJ1-2, with 9 bases matching TRBD1. This CDR3 is built from 16 residues. V dropped 2 bases and J dropped 8; count of bases not matched to a gene: 12. The V gene's germline CDR1 is KGHSH and CDR2 LQKENI. CDR3 sequence: CASSPSPGQGTEGYTF. Written as DNA, the CDR3 is TGTGCCAGCTCACCATCCCCGGGACAGGGAACGGAGGGCTACACCTTC.

This CDR3 is CASRRNAPNEKLFF. The CDR3 region has the DNA TGTGCCAGCCGCAGGAACGCCCCGAATGAAAAACTGTTTTTT. The V gene is TRBV2, the J gene TRBJ1-4; D unclear. Germline V gene lookup returns CDR1 SNHLY and CDR2 FYNNEI. The CDR3 has 14 residues. The V end lost 8 bases, the J end lost 5 bases, and 15 bases lay between the germline ends.

This clone showed up just a few times. The DNA for the CDR3 is TGTGCCAGCAGCGGCGACAGCTACGAGCAGTACTTC. It specifies CASSGDSYEQYF. V usage is TRBV5-4 and J usage is TRBJ2-7; perhaps TRBD1 as D (5 bases). This CDR3 is 12 amino acids long. The ends were cut back, 4 bases at V and 3 bases at J, with 8 bases in the middle. Per germline, CDR1 SGHNT and CDR2 YYREEE (reference sequence).

The V gene is TRBV4-1, the J gene TRBJ2-1; D may be TRBD2 (6 bases). The germline V and J ends were trimmed by 5 bases and 9 bases, with 8 bases remaining between them. Germline CDR1 is MGHRA and CDR2 is YSYEKL. This CDR3 spans 11 amino acids. CDR3 region: CASSMGGEQFF. The CDR3 nucleotides are TGCGCCAGCAGCATGGGGGGTGAGCAGTTCTTC.

The chain recombines TRBV7-2 with TRBJ2-1, with unresolved D. CDR1 is SGHTA, CDR2 FQGNSA, per germline. The CDR3 totals 13 residues. Trimming took 0 bases from V and 4 from J, leaving 4 bases between them. CDR3: CASSLAIYNEQFF. The CDR3 DNA is TGTGCCAGCAGCTTAGCCATTTACAATGAGCAGTTCTTC. Looking up the rest from reference TRBV7-2 and TRBJ2-1 gives the full variable domain: GAGVSQSPSNKVTEKGKDVELRCDPISGHTALYWYRQSLGQGLEFLIYFQGNSAPDKSGLPSDRFSAERTGGSVSTLTIQRTQQEDSAVYLCASSLAIYNEQFFGPGTRLTVL.

V gene TRBV7-9 combines with J gene TRBJ2-5, with D perhaps TRBD2 (5 bases). Germline CDR1 and CDR2: SEHNR and FQNEAQ (reference sequence). With 4 bases removed from V and 2 bases from J, the gap between germline ends came to 14 bases. This CDR3 comprises 15 residues. The CDR3 DNA reads as TGTGCCAGCAGCTCCCCCGGGATTCTGCAAGAGACCCAGTACTTC. Its protein is CASSSPGILQETQYF.

This chain uses TRBV7-6 with TRBJ1-5, with D possibly being TRBD1 (5 bases). V lost 1 base and J 2 bases, leaving 12 bases between the germline ends. Germline V gene lookup returns CDR1 SGHVS and CDR2 FNYEAQ. The CDR3 is 16 amino acids. As DNA, the CDR3 is TGTGCCAGCAGCTTAGGGGGGGACCCCCGCAATCAGCCCCAGCATTTT. This codes for CASSLGGDPRNQPQHF. Using reference TRBV7-6 and TRBJ1-5 for the parts outside the CDR3, the full variable domain is GAGVSQSPRYKVTKRGQDVALRCDPISGHVSLYWYRQALGQGPEFLTYFNYEAQQDKSGLPNDRFSAERPEGSISTLTIQRTEQRDSAMYRCASSLGGDPRNQPQHFGDGTRLSIL.

The chain couples TRBV2 to TRBJ1-1, with 8 positions matching TRBD1. Germline CDR1 is SNHLY and CDR2 is FYNNEI. V was pared by 8 bases and J by 3 bases, with 8 bases of the junction left unmatched. The CDR3 runs 14 residues. The CDR3 loop is CASAVSGGYTEAFF. The CDR3 DNA sequence: TGTGCCAGCGCCGTTTCAGGGGGCTACACTGAAGCTTTCTTT.

V gene TRBV19 combines with J gene TRBJ1-2; maybe TRBD1 (6 bases). There are 15 residues in the CDR3. Germline assignment: CDR1 LNHDA and CDR2 SQIVND (reference sequence). V was pared by 4 bases and J by 0 bases, with 12 bases between. CDR3: CASSTWDIANYGYTF. The CDR3 nucleotides are TGTGCCAGTAGTACTTGGGACATAGCTAACTATGGCTACACCTTC.

The chain couples TRBV29-1 to TRBJ2-5; 7 bases are a match to TRBD2. Germline CDR1 SQVTM, CDR2 ANQGSEA. J lost 5 bases, V lost 4 bases, and 7 bases had no gene match. The CDR3 length is 13 residues. The CDR3 DNA sequence: TGCAGCGTTGGTTGGGGGGGATCGGAGACCCAGTACTTC. Translated, it gives CSVGWGGSETQYF. Full variable domain (outside the CDR3, taken from reference TRBV29-1 and TRBJ2-5): SAVISQKPSRDICQRGTSLTIQCQVDSQVTMMFWYRQQPGQSLTLIATANQGSEATYESGFVIDKFPISRPNLTFSTLTVSNMSPEDSSIYLCSVGWGGSETQYFGPGTRLLVL.

The CDR3 nucleotides are TGTGCCAGCAGCTTACGCGGTAGCGGGACGAGTGAGCAGTTCTTC. Its protein product is CASSLRGSGTSEQFF. The rearrangement uses TRBV7-3 and TRBJ2-1; 8 positions agree with TRBD2. Germline V gene lookup returns CDR1 SGHTA and CDR2 FQGTGA. The CDR3 totals 15 residues. V was pared by 2 bases and J by 9 bases, with 9 bases of the junction left unmatched.

The V and J genes are TRBV18 and TRBJ2-7; D possibly corresponds to TRBD1 (6 bases). This CDR3 is 13 amino acids long. The germline V and J ends were trimmed by 6 bases and 5 bases, with 14 bases remaining between them. The germline gives CDR1 KGHSH, CDR2 LQKENI. CDR3 in amino acids: CASSGTGTHEQYF. In nucleotides, the CDR3 is TGTGCCAGCTCTGGTACAGGGACCCACGAGCAGTACTTC.

The chain couples TRBV2 to TRBJ1-6, with D possibly TRBD1 on 6 matching bases. Germline V gives CDR1 SNHLY, CDR2 FYNNEI. V was pared by 7 bases and J by 14 bases, with 15 bases between. CDR3 length equals 12 residues. The CDR3 region has the DNA TGTGCCAGCACTTGGGGGCAGAGGTCCCTCCACTTT. It translates to CASTWGQRSLHF.

This chain joins TRBV4-2 and TRBJ2-2; 14 bases are shared with TRBD2. This CDR3 is built from 18 residues. Germline CDR1 LGHNA, CDR2 YNFKEQ. J gave up 5 bases and V 2 bases, and 7 bases lay outside the gene matches. The CDR3 protein is CASSQPGLAGVRTGELFF. As DNA, the CDR3 is TGTGCCAGCAGCCAACCGGGACTAGCGGGGGTTCGTACCGGGGAGCTGTTTTTT.